This TCR beta chain emerged from a study of T cells in Graves' hyperthyroidism and ophthalmopathy. General observations from the study: Most expanded thyroid clonotypes above 0.001 also appeared in blood.

Germline CDR1 is MRHNA and CDR2 is SNTAGT. The CDR3 has 14 amino acids. J lost 4 bases, V lost 6 bases, and 5 bases had no gene match. Note on this clonotype: Its antigen is not known.

Researchers took RNA transcripts and amplified the TCR beta CDR3 regions from them. TCR CDR3 underwent first-round RT-PCR with the HTBI primer set. TCRdb fed the multiplex PCR reads into MiXCR, producing one record per CDR3 protein. There are around 420,000 distinct CDR3 sequences in the sample; about 13% occur only once, and approximately 5.8% lies in the top ten. Uncontrolled infection, other autoimmune disease, pregnancy or lactation led to exclusion. Each diagnosis drew on symptoms, thyroxine, TRAb, thyroid ultrasound and orbital computed tomography findings. The sequenced sample consisted of blood. The sequence came from a young woman with Graves' hyperthyroidism. The rearrangement uses TRBV6-4 and TRBJ2-2; 7 bases align to TRBD1. As DNA, the CDR3 is TGTGCCAGCAGCCAGACAGGGCCCACCGGGGAGCTGTTTTTT. Translated, it gives CASSQTGPTGELFF.